The 10 T cell receptor beta chains given below trace back to one sample, sequenced in a study of spatial heterogeneity in lung cancer. Broader study findings: How many expanded intratumoral alpha and beta TCRs were present tracked the tumor mutation count, which was a count of nonsynonymous mutations.

The time point is: sample taken at primary tumor resection. The antigens these receptors bind are not known. A single record per CDR3 protein comes from TCRdb applying MiXCR to the 5' RACE reads. Of 16,000 or so distinct CDR3 sequences in the sample, around 5% are singletons; the top ten hold under 13%. Sample: lung tumor tissue, taken at surgery. These receptors came from a female donor with early-stage non-small cell lung cancer.

In this sample, this clonotype turned up many times. This beta chain lies outside the target of a library built for alpha chains; its clone size means little. The chain's CDR3 is CSVEVRDSYGYTF. CDR3 nucleotide sequence: TGCAGCGTTGAGGTCCGGGACAGCTATGGCTACACCTTC. This chain connects TRBV29-1 to TRBJ1-2, with 7 bases lining up with TRBD1. V was pared by 3 bases and J by 4 bases, with 5 bases of the junction left unmatched. Germline CDR1 SQVTM, CDR2 ANQGSEA. This CDR3 comprises 13 residues.

This clonotype was seen many times. The library was designed around alpha chains, so this beta chain is a stray read whose abundance carries little weight. The rearrangement uses TRBV6-1 and TRBJ2-1; possibly TRBD1 for D (6 bases). The germline CDR1 and CDR2 sequences are MNHNS and SASEGT. Deletions cut 2 bases from V and 4 bases from J, with 9 bases between. The CDR3 totals 14 residues. The CDR3 nucleotides are TGTGCCAGCAGTGAATTAGGACAGTACAATGAGCAGTTCTTC. Protein sequence: CASSELGQYNEQFF.

This clonotype was picked up many times. For a library built for alpha chains, this beta chain is a stray read; little rests on its size. The chain combines TRBV18 with TRBJ2-1; D is possibly TRBD1 (5 bases). Per the germline V gene, CDR1 is KGHSH and CDR2 is LQKENI. CDR3 length: 14 amino acids. Trimming took off 0 bases at V and 9 bases at J, with 12 bases between the two ends. The CDR3 protein is CASSPPQGETEQFF. The CDR3 nucleotides are TGTGCCAGCTCACCACCGCAGGGTGAAACTGAGCAGTTCTTC.

Comments on this clonotype: This beta chain is an off-target read within a library intended for alpha chains, so its frequency means little. The V and J genes are TRBV19 and TRBJ2-1; 12 bases map to TRBD2. With 5 bases clipped from V and 9 bases from J, the junction kept 8 bases outside the gene matches. The CDR3 runs 15 residues. Germline loops: CDR1 LNHDA, CDR2 SQIVND (reference sequence). The CDR3 nucleotides are TGTGCCAGTAGTCCCCTACGGACTAGCGGGATTGAGCAGTTCTTC. Protein: CASSPLRTSGIEQFF.

This clonotype was seen many times. This beta chain is a stray read from a library made for alpha chains; its abundance is not meaningful. The CDR3 reads CASSQDSRERGNEQFF. The CDR3 DNA reads as TGCGCCAGCAGCCAAGATTCCCGGGAGCGAGGGAATGAGCAGTTCTTC. The V call is TRBV4-1, the J call TRBJ2-1; TRBD2 might be the D (6 bases). Trimming took off 0 bases at V and 7 bases at J, with 16 bases between the two ends. The germline V gene has CDR1 MGHRA and CDR2 YSYEKL. The CDR3 contains 16 residues.

With respect to this clonotype: This beta chain slipped into a library made for alpha chains as a stray read, so its size is not meaningful. The CDR3 reads CASSSARSTDTQYF. CDR3 coding DNA: TGTGCCAGCAGCTCCGCTAGGAGCACAGATACGCAGTATTTT. The gene calls are TRBV7-8 and TRBJ2-3; unclear D gene. Between the trimmed V and J ends, which lost 4 bases and 0 bases, there was a span of 8 bases. Germline V gene sequence: CDR1 SGHVS, CDR2 FQNEAQ. This CDR3 is 14 amino acids long.

This clonotype was detected many times. A library made for alpha chains picked up this beta chain off target, so its size means little. This rearrangement joins TRBV24-1 to TRBJ2-5; 9 bases are a match to TRBD1. The V and J ends lost 6 bases and 5 bases, in that order; junction bases with no gene match: 9. The CDR3 loop spans 15 amino acids. In germline, CDR1 is KGHDR, CDR2 SFDVKD. CDR3 sequence reads: CATSKTGTGMETQYF. Here the CDR3 DNA reads TGTGCCACCAGTAAGACCGGGACAGGGATGGAGACCCAGTACTTC.

This clonotype was picked up many times. Since the library was made to target alpha chains, this beta chain is a stray read and its abundance is not meaningful. The gene calls are TRBV11-2 and TRBJ2-1; TRBD2 matches 12 bases. The CDR3 is made up of 15 amino acids. Germline V lookup: CDR1 SGHAT, CDR2 FQNNGV. After removal of 5 bases from V and 12 bases from J, the junction contained 11 bases not matched to a gene. CDR3 loop: CASSRGLAGTQRQFF. The DNA for the CDR3 is TGTGCCAGCAGCCGCGGACTAGCGGGAACCCAAAGGCAGTTCTTC.

Regarding this clonotype: This beta chain is off target for a library built for alpha chains, so its abundance means little. This chain joins TRBV7-8 and TRBJ2-7, with a tentative D call TRBD1 (5 bases). Germline V gene data show CDR1 as SGHVS and CDR2 as FQNEAQ. There are 14 residues in the CDR3. The V end lost 2 bases, the J end lost 2 bases, and 10 bases lay between the germline ends. CDR3: CASSLLSRAYEQYF. The CDR3 bases are TGTGCCAGCAGCTTACTTTCCAGGGCCTACGAGCAGTACTTC. The whole variable domain, filled in from reference TRBV7-8 and TRBJ2-7, reads GAGVSQSPRYKVAKRGQDVALRCDPISGHVSLFWYQQALGQGPEFLTYFQNEAQLDKSGLPSDRFFAERPEGSVSTLKIQRTQQEDSAVYLCASSLLSRAYEQYFGPGTRLTVT.

This clonotype showed up many times. Since it is a stray read in a library aimed at alpha chains, this beta chain has a size that is not meaningful. The genes are TRBV9 and TRBJ2-4, with TRBD2 matching 14 bases. CDR3 length: 16 residues. V dropped 3 bases and J dropped 9; count of bases not matched to a gene: 8. The V gene's germline CDR1 is SGDLS and CDR2 YYNGEE. DNA of the CDR3: TGTGCCAGCAGCGCTGGGACTAGCGGGAGTTGGGGCATTCAGTACTTC. Amino acids: CASSAGTSGSWGIQYF.